This T cell receptor (beta chain) was recorded in a study of CD8 T cells in Susac syndrome. In germline, CDR1 is LGHNA, CDR2 YSLEER. Trimming took 0 bases from V and 6 from J; bases not matched to a gene: 12. The CDR3 runs 18 residues. This clonotype was seen once. Random hexamers were used to reverse transcribe roughly 0.45 to 1 ug of RNA. The method of amplification for TCR beta CDR3 was immunoSEQ multiplex PCR, covering 54 Vbeta and 13 Jbeta. TCRdb recomputed calls from the immunoSEQ multiplex PCR reads with MiXCR, one row per CDR3 protein. The sample includes 330,000 or so distinct CDR3 sequences, 65% to 90% of them seen just once. TEMRA cells were enriched by FACS, and CD4+ and CD8+ T cells were negatively isolated.

The source of this sequence is a human donor with multiple sclerosis. This rearrangement joins TRBV4-3 to TRBJ2-4, with TRBD2 matching 9 bases. Sequenced: CD8+ T cells from PBMCs. CDR3 sequence: CASSQDIEREDSLNIQYF. In DNA form, the CDR3 reads TGCGCCAGCAGCCAAGATATCGAGCGGGAGGACAGCTTAAACATTCAGTACTTC.